Shown below are 32 T cell receptor beta chains from a single sample sequenced in a study of blood T cells in healthy people across ages. The authors ran a second PCR of 7 to 11 cycles using a sample-barcoded 5' primer and a J-beta primer mix. TCRdb reprocessed the 5' RACE reads with MiXCR, giving one entry per CDR3 protein. Of 780,000 or so distinct CDR3 sequences listed, more than 50% were seen once; the top ten hold approximately 24%. The sequencing input was blood. The receptor set was obtained from a man aged 40-49 years in good health.

The rearrangement uses TRBV6-2 or TRBV6-3 and TRBJ1-2; D ambiguous. Germline-derived CDR1 and CDR2 are MNHEY and SVGEGT. The CDR3 loop spans 15 amino acids. The V and J ends lost 7 bases and 4 bases respectively, with 19 bases between them. DNA of the CDR3: TGTGCCAGCAAGGAGGCAGGACCGAGGACCTATGGCTACACCTTC. It is translated as CASKEAGPRTYGYTF.

The genes are TRBV4-2 and TRBJ2-7, with 7 bases that match TRBD1. The V and J ends lost 1 base and 2 bases, in that order; junction bases with no gene match: 5. CDR3 length equals 15 residues. Germline lookup yields CDR1 LGHNA and CDR2 YNFKEQ. The CDR3 protein is CASSQGQGGPYEQYF. DNA of the CDR3: TGTGCCAGCAGCCAAGGTCAAGGGGGCCCCTACGAGCAGTACTTC.

The chain links TRBV24-1 to TRBJ2-2, with 14 bases matching TRBD2. This CDR3 has 18 residues. CDR1 and CDR2 (germline): KGHDR, SFDVKD. With 4 bases clipped from V and 2 bases from J, the junction kept 5 bases outside the gene matches. CDR3 residues: CATSDPGLAGGNTGELFF. Here the CDR3 DNA reads TGTGCCACCAGTGACCCCGGACTAGCGGGGGGAAACACCGGGGAGCTGTTTTTT.

The rearrangement uses TRBV28 and TRBJ1-2, with D hard to call. CDR1 and CDR2 (germline): MDHEN, SYDVKM. The length of the CDR3 is 13 residues. The germline V and J ends were trimmed by 3 bases and 4 bases, with 9 bases remaining between them. The DNA for the CDR3 is TGTGCCAGCAGTTTTGCCCTATCCTATGGCTACACCTTC. Protein sequence: CASSFALSYGYTF.

The chain carries TRBV20-1 and TRBJ2-7, with D unclear. CDR1 and CDR2 (germline): DFQATT, SNEGSKA (reference sequence). Trimming stripped 5 bases from V and 0 bases from J, with 14 bases between. The CDR3 has 14 residues. The CDR3 is CSAAPGLISYEQYF. DNA of the CDR3: TGCAGTGCTGCCCCCGGGCTTATCTCCTACGAGCAGTACTTC.

This clonotype appeared once. The chain employs TRBV20-1 and TRBJ2-5; TRBD2 aligns across 9 bases. The CDR3 is made up of 14 amino acids. V lost 4 bases to trimming and J lost 11 bases; unmatched junction nucleotides: 14. The V gene's germline CDR1 is DFQATT and CDR2 SNEGSKA (reference sequence). Here the CDR3 reads CSAIYSGRPNEQYF. In DNA form, the CDR3 reads TGCAGTGCTATCTATAGCGGGAGACCCAATGAGCAGTACTTC.

The rearrangement uses TRBV6-2 or TRBV6-3 and TRBJ2-1; D is undetermined. The CDR3 is 14 residues long. V was trimmed by 7 bases and J by 8 bases, leaving 18 bases between them. The germline V gene encodes CDR1 MNHEY and CDR2 SVGEGT. CDR3 sequence (DNA): TGTGCCAGCATCACTACTTATGGGTCGGATGAGCAGTTCTTC. Residues: CASITTYGSDEQFF.

The chain couples TRBV11-3 to TRBJ2-1; D is possibly TRBD2 (5 bases). The CDR3 runs to 15 residues. V shed 5 bases and J shed 10 bases, with 21 bases lying between them. CDR1 is SGHNT, CDR2 YENEEA, per germline. This chain's CDR3 is CASSQREHVVGEQFF. The CDR3 DNA follows: TGTGCCAGCAGCCAGAGGGAACACGTAGTGGGGGAGCAGTTCTTC.

The CDR3 loop is CASSQDIGRNYGYTF. In DNA, the CDR3 is TGTGCCAGCAGCCAAGATATCGGCAGGAACTATGGCTACACCTTC. J is TRBJ1-2 and V is TRBV14; no definite D call. Germline lookup yields CDR1 SGHDN and CDR2 FVKESK. The V and J ends lost 0 bases and 2 bases respectively, with 10 bases between them. The CDR3 runs to 15 residues.

The rearrangement uses TRBV29-1 and TRBJ2-5, with a possible D match to TRBD2 (5 bases). V lost 5 bases, J lost 11 bases, and 24 bases lay in between. CDR1 is SQVTM and CDR2 is ANQGSEA in the germline V gene. This CDR3 is 14 amino acids long. The CDR3: CSVLGEGVYNEQYF. The CDR3 nucleotides read TGCAGCGTTTTAGGAGAGGGCGTATACAATGAGCAGTACTTC.

The chain joins TRBV6-1 to TRBJ2-7, with D perhaps matching TRBD2 (5 bases). The length of the CDR3 is 14 residues. V lost 6 bases and J lost 5, with 17 bases in between. CDR1 MNHNS and CDR2 SASEGT come from the germline V gene. The CDR3 protein is CASSGNSFPNEQYF. CDR3 DNA: TGTGCCAGCAGCGGGAACAGTTTCCCGAACGAGCAGTACTTC.

The chain couples TRBV4-3 to TRBJ2-1, with 12 bases matching TRBD1. J gave up 4 bases and V 2 bases, and 12 bases lay outside the gene matches. The CDR3 sequence is 19 residues long. Per germline, CDR1 LGHNA and CDR2 YSLEER. In nucleotides, the CDR3 is TGCGCCAGCAGCCAAAGAGCCGGGACAGGGGGCTATCAATACAATGAGCAGTTCTTC. It yields the protein CASSQRAGTGGYQYNEQFF.

This clonotype was detected only a few times. This rearrangement joins TRBV28 to TRBJ2-7; the D gene could be TRBD1 or TRBD2 (5 bases each). This CDR3 has 14 residues. The V end was cut by 6 bases, the J end by 5 bases, with 17 bases between. The V gene's germline CDR1 is MDHEN and CDR2 SYDVKM. The CDR3 loop is CASSLGDPRDEQYF. Written as DNA, the CDR3 is TGTGCCAGCAGCCTGGGGGACCCCAGGGACGAGCAGTACTTC.

The rearrangement uses TRBV5-1 and TRBJ2-4, with D maybe TRBD1 (5 bases). Germline V gene data show CDR1 as SGHRS and CDR2 as YFSETQ. V lost 4 bases, J lost 0 bases, and 11 bases lay in between. The CDR3 length is 15 residues. Here the CDR3 reads CASSPGLEAKNIQYF. As DNA, the CDR3 is TGCGCCAGCAGCCCAGGGTTGGAAGCCAAAAACATTCAGTACTTC.

This chain uses TRBV10-3 with TRBJ2-3; D is possibly TRBD1 or TRBD2 (5 bases each). The CDR3 has 13 amino acids. Germline CDR1 and CDR2: ENHRY and SYGVKD. With 6 bases removed from V and 0 bases from J, the gap between germline ends came to 7 bases. CDR3 in DNA: TGTGCCATCAGGGGGACCAGCACAGATACGCAGTATTTT. It is translated as CAIRGTSTDTQYF.

There are a few counts of this clonotype. The chain links TRBV4-1 to TRBJ2-7; the match to TRBD1 covers 7 bases. After removal of 2 bases from V and 2 bases from J, the junction contained 15 bases not matched to a gene. The germline gives CDR1 MGHRA, CDR2 YSYEKL. There are 18 residues in the CDR3. The CDR3 nucleotides are TGCGCCAGCAGCCAAACTCTGGGGTTGGGCAGGGGGACCTACGAGCAGTACTTC. It translates to CASSQTLGLGRGTYEQYF.

The V and J genes are TRBV5-6 and TRBJ2-5, with D perhaps TRBD2 (8 bases). The CDR3 contains 17 residues. Germline V gene data show CDR1 as SGHDT and CDR2 as YYEEEE. V was cut by 4 bases and J by 3 bases, with 22 bases left in between. The CDR3, as DNA: TGTGCCAGCAGCGGGGGCATCTATAGCGGGACAGAAGAGACCCAGTACTTC. It encodes CASSGGIYSGTEETQYF.

The table lists this clonotype with a few counts. This chain joins TRBV24-1 and TRBJ2-5, with D hard to call. V lost 5 bases and J 0 bases, leaving 6 bases between the germline ends. The CDR3 is made up of 13 amino acids. Germline V gene sequence: CDR1 KGHDR, CDR2 SFDVKD. As DNA, the CDR3 is TGTGCCACCAGTGCCCAGGACCAAGAGACCCAGTACTTC. This translates into CATSAQDQETQYF.

This clonotype was counted between two and nine times. The rearrangement joins TRBV7-9 to TRBJ2-3; unclear D gene. The germline CDR1 and CDR2 sequences are SEHNR and FQNEAQ (reference sequence). The CDR3 extends over 14 amino acids. Trimming removed 0 bases from V and 6 bases from J, with 10 bases in between. CDR3 amino acids: CASSLAARPDTQYF. DNA of the CDR3: TGTGCCAGCAGCTTAGCGGCCCGACCGGATACGCAGTATTTT.

The rearrangement joins TRBV27 to TRBJ2-3; no reliable D call. Trimming stripped 6 bases from V and 0 bases from J, with 10 bases between. The germline V gene encodes CDR1 MNHEY and CDR2 SMNVEV (reference sequence). The CDR3 has 14 amino acids. The CDR3 region is CASRIQYSTDTQYF. The CDR3 DNA is TGTGCCAGCAGAATCCAGTATAGCACAGATACGCAGTATTTT.

The rearrangement links TRBV6-1 to TRBJ1-1; D gene uncertain. V shed 5 bases and J shed 1 base, with 11 bases lying between them. This CDR3 spans 14 amino acids. The V gene's germline CDR1 is MNHNS and CDR2 SASEGT. The CDR3 reads CASSLTQPNTEAFF. The DNA of the CDR3 is TGTGCCAGCAGTCTTACACAGCCGAACACTGAAGCTTTCTTT.

The chain uses TRBV4-1 and TRBJ2-2; unclear D gene. The CDR3 runs to 15 residues. V gave up 2 bases and J gave up 1 base, with 8 bases separating them. Germline V gives CDR1 MGHRA, CDR2 YSYEKL. CDR3 sequence reads: CASSQLRVNTGELFF. In DNA, the CDR3 is TGCGCCAGCAGCCAATTACGGGTGAACACCGGGGAGCTGTTTTTT.

The J gene is TRBJ2-3, the V gene TRBV30; D is possibly TRBD1 or TRBD2 (5 bases each). Germline V gene data show CDR1 as GTSNPN and CDR2 as SVGIG (reference sequence). Trimming cost V 0 bases and J 3 bases, with 19 bases left between them. CDR3 size: 17 residues. CDR3 residues: CAWSVPTLGVGTDTQYF. The DNA for the CDR3 is TGTGCCTGGAGTGTACCAACCCTGGGGGTCGGGACAGATACGCAGTATTTT.

This clonotype was detected once. V is TRBV2 and J is TRBJ2-2; the match to TRBD2 covers 7 bases. This CDR3 spans 17 amino acids. J lost 2 bases, V lost 4 bases, and 10 bases had no gene match. CDR1 and CDR2 from the germline V gene are SNHLY and FYNNEI. The CDR3 coding sequence is TGTGCCAGCAGTGTGTTTCTGCGGGAGCCCAACACCGGGGAGCTGTTTTTT. This codes for CASSVFLREPNTGELFF.

The chain uses TRBV29-1 and TRBJ2-4; D gene ambiguous. V gave up 2 bases and J gave up 0 bases, with 11 bases separating them. This CDR3 has 15 amino acids. Germline CDR1 reads SQVTM; CDR2 reads ANQGSEA. CDR3 loop: CSVESRVAAKNIQYF. In DNA, the CDR3 is TGCAGCGTTGAATCCCGCGTCGCAGCCAAAAACATTCAGTACTTC. The variable domain in full, completed from reference TRBV29-1 and TRBJ2-4, reads SAVISQKPSRDICQRGTSLTIQCQVDSQVTMMFWYRQQPGQSLTLIATANQGSEATYESGFVIDKFPISRPNLTFSTLTVSNMSPEDSSIYLCSVESRVAAKNIQYFGAGTRLSVL.

The chain joins TRBV20-1 to TRBJ1-1; D gene uncertain. Per the germline V gene, CDR1 is DFQATT and CDR2 is SNEGSKA (reference sequence). V was trimmed by 3 bases and J by 1 base, leaving 12 bases between them. The CDR3 runs 14 residues. CDR3 bases: TGCAGTGCTAGTGTAGAGGCCCGGAACACTGAAGCTTTCTTT. It codes for CSASVEARNTEAFF.

As to this clonotype: One junction end disagrees with the germline gene, perhaps due to a read error. The rearrangement uses TRBV12-3 or TRBV12-4 and TRBJ2-6; D is perhaps TRBD1 (5 bases). CDR3 size: 15 residues. The CDR3 region is CASSLDSPGANVLTF. The CDR3 coding sequence is TGTGCCAGCAGCTTAGACAGTCCCGGGGCCAACGTCCTGACTTTC.

A remark on this clonotype: Sequence at one end of the junction differs from germline and may be a read error. The chain combines TRBV5-1 with TRBJ2-1; D possibly matches TRBD1 or TRBD2 (6 bases each). The V gene's germline CDR1 is SGHRS and CDR2 YFSETQ. The CDR3 sequence is 15 residues long. In DNA form, the CDR3 reads TGCGCCAGTAGCTCGCCGGGGGCCGTATACAATGAGCAGTTCTTC. Translating it yields CASSSPGAVYNEQFF.

The rearrangement links TRBV5-1 to TRBJ1-2, with D perhaps matching TRBD1 (6 bases). Trimming stripped 2 bases from V and 6 bases from J, with 14 bases between. Germline assignment: CDR1 SGHRS and CDR2 YFSETQ. The CDR3 has 14 amino acids. This chain's CDR3 is CASSFSRQENGYTF. CDR3 bases: TGCGCCAGCAGCTTCTCGAGACAGGAGAATGGCTACACCTTC.

This chain joins TRBV7-2 and TRBJ2-3; D gene unclear. Germline V gene data show CDR1 as SGHTA and CDR2 as FQGNSA. V was clipped by 7 bases and J by 1 base, with 15 bases between them. The CDR3 extends over 15 amino acids. The CDR3 loop reads CASTYTSGRTDTQYF. CDR3 DNA: TGTGCCAGCACCTATACTTCCGGGCGCACAGATACGCAGTATTTT.

In this sample, this clonotype turned up a few times. This CDR3 is CASSQDPGVLGEQYF. The CDR3 nucleotides read TGTGCCAGCAGCCAAGATCCGGGGGTCTTGGGAGAGCAGTACTTC. V and J are TRBV3-1 and TRBJ2-7, with TRBD2 as a possible D gene (6 bases). The CDR3 totals 15 residues. Trimming cost V 0 bases and J 7 bases, with 16 bases left between them. Looked up from germline, CDR1 is LGHDT and CDR2 is YNNKEL (reference sequence).

This chain joins TRBV18 and TRBJ2-2, with D unresolved. Germline lookup yields CDR1 KGHSH and CDR2 LQKENI. This CDR3 spans 16 amino acids. V was clipped by 4 bases and J by 0 bases, with 12 bases between them. CDR3: CASSLAQMTNTGELFF. The DNA of the CDR3 is TGTGCCAGCTCACTAGCACAGATGACGAACACCGGGGAGCTGTTTTTT.